Presented here are 16 T cell receptor beta chains from one specimen sequenced in a study of blood T cell repertoires in COVID-19. Libraries were prepared by immunoSEQ multiplex PCR; TCRdb keeps only in-frame clonotypes and omits some of them. The profile covers roughly 190,000 clones, with 70% to 90% appearing a single time and around 5.5% taken by the ten largest. The sequenced material came from peripheral blood. These receptors all stem from a woman in her 70s with active or convalescent COVID-19.

Turning to this clone: An end of the junction does not agree with germline; a read error may underlie this. The chain uses TRBV6-1 and TRBJ2-5; 7 bases fit TRBD2. The CDR3 covers 13 residues. Germline V gene data show CDR1 as MNHNS and CDR2 as SASEGT. Here the CDR3 DNA reads TGTGCCAGCAGTAAAGCGGGGAGGGAGACCCAGTACTTC. This gives the protein CASSKAGRETQYF.

This clone was found once. This sequence joins TRBV5-5 and TRBJ2-7; D is perhaps TRBD1 (6 bases). V was pared by 4 bases and J by 1 base, with 15 bases between. Germline V gene data show CDR1 as SGHKS and CDR2 as YYEKEE (reference sequence). The CDR3 runs 15 residues. CDR3 in amino acids: CASSTSGGPSYEQYF. The DNA for the CDR3 is TGTGCCAGCAGCACAAGTGGGGGCCCGTCCTACGAGCAGTACTTC.

The chain couples TRBV7-8 to TRBJ2-7; TRBD1 is a possible D gene (6 bases). The germline V and J ends were trimmed by 5 bases and 1 base, with 21 bases remaining between them. CDR3 size: 17 residues. CDR1 SGHVS and CDR2 FQNEAQ come from the germline V gene. This CDR3 reads CASSPSIPTGWSYEQYF. Written as DNA, the CDR3 is TGTGCCAGCAGCCCCTCAATCCCCACAGGGTGGTCCTACGAGCAGTACTTC.

The CDR3 nucleotides read TGTGCCAGTGTCCTGATTAGCGGGAGGGGTAATGAGCAGTTCTTC. This translates into CASVLISGRGNEQFF. The chain has TRBV6-5 and TRBJ2-1; 11 positions match TRBD2. This CDR3 region has 15 residues. V lost 9 bases to trimming and J lost 7 bases; unmatched junction nucleotides: 11. CDR1 and CDR2 (germline): MNHEY, SVGAGI.

This chain joins TRBV30 and TRBJ1-1; 10 positions match TRBD1. The CDR3 covers 15 residues. Unmatched junction bases numbered 5, after V lost 2 bases and J lost 2 bases. CDR1 GTSNPN and CDR2 SVGIG come from the germline V gene (reference sequence). CDR3 protein: CAWSMRDRGNTEAFF. In DNA form, the CDR3 reads TGTGCCTGGAGTATGAGGGACAGGGGTAACACTGAAGCTTTCTTT.

The chain combines TRBV11-2 with TRBJ2-1, with 9 bases identical to TRBD2. The CDR3 is made up of 15 amino acids. The germline CDR1 and CDR2 sequences are SGHAT and FQNNGV. J lost 7 bases, V lost 8 bases, and 12 bases had no gene match. CDR3 sequence reads: CASGRGVAGDNEQFF. In nucleotides, the CDR3 is TGTGCCAGCGGCCGGGGGGTAGCGGGAGATAATGAGCAGTTCTTC.

The V gene is TRBV19, the J gene TRBJ1-2, with D perhaps TRBD1 (6 bases). V lost 4 bases to trimming and J lost 2 bases, with 8 bases between them. The CDR3 is 13 amino acids. The germline V gene encodes CDR1 LNHDA and CDR2 SQIVND (reference sequence). The CDR3 here is CASSRTANYGYTF. The CDR3 nucleotides read TGTGCCAGTAGTAGGACAGCCAACTATGGCTACACCTTC.

The CDR3 region has the DNA TGTGCCAGCGCCCCCCGGGTGGTTGGAAATGAGCAGTTCTTC. Its translation is CASAPRVVGNEQFF. The chain joins TRBV9 to TRBJ2-1; no firm D call. Germline V lookup: CDR1 SGDLS, CDR2 YYNGEE. This CDR3 contains 14 residues. Trimming took 7 bases from V and 7 from J, leaving 18 bases between them.

This chain joins TRBV27 and TRBJ2-7; TRBD1 matches at 7 bases. The V gene end was trimmed by 4 bases and the J gene end by 5 bases; junction bases not matched to a gene: 8. This CDR3 contains 14 residues. Per germline, CDR1 MNHEY and CDR2 SMNVEV (reference sequence). CDR3 amino acids: CASSSGGRFNEQYF. DNA for the CDR3: TGTGCCAGCAGTTCAGGGGGTAGGTTTAACGAGCAGTACTTC.

The chain joins TRBV28 to TRBJ1-5, with 8 bases lining up with TRBD1. With 6 bases clipped from V and 3 bases from J, the junction kept 7 bases outside the gene matches. The CDR3 spans 15 residues. Germline V lookup: CDR1 MDHEN, CDR2 SYDVKM. CDR3: CASSPWTGNNQPQHF. CDR3 sequence (DNA): TGTGCCAGCAGCCCCTGGACAGGGAACAATCAGCCCCAGCATTTT.

V is TRBV7-9 and J is TRBJ2-5, with 8 bases identical to TRBD1. J lost 6 bases, V lost 1 base, and 16 bases had no gene match. Germline V gene data show CDR1 as SEHNR and CDR2 as FQNEAQ (reference sequence). The CDR3 is 18 residues long. CDR3 DNA sequence: TGTGCCAGCAGCTTAGTGATGCCCTTCCAGGGGGCGCAGAAGACCCAGTACTTC. It encodes CASSLVMPFQGAQKTQYF.

The chain recombines TRBV19 with TRBJ1-2, with 7 bases fitting TRBD1. Trimming cost V 2 bases and J 8 bases; bases outside gene matches: 8. Germline V gene lookup returns CDR1 LNHDA and CDR2 SQIVND (reference sequence). This CDR3 is built from 14 residues. CDR3 bases: TGTGCCAGTAGTATAACAGGGGCTTCAAGCGGCTACACCTTC. Residues: CASSITGASSGYTF.

V is TRBV30 and J is TRBJ2-5, with 10 bases identical to TRBD2. Unmatched junction bases numbered 12, after V lost 2 bases and J lost 9 bases. Germline V gives CDR1 GTSNPN, CDR2 SVGIG (reference sequence). This CDR3 contains 15 residues. CDR3 DNA sequence: TGTGCCTGGAGTTTTCCTGGGACTAGCGCAACTGCCCAGTACTTC. Its protein product is CAWSFPGTSATAQYF.

This chain uses TRBV14 with TRBJ1-1, with a possible D match to TRBD1 (6 bases). V was clipped by 2 bases and J by 8 bases, with 9 bases between them. This CDR3 has 12 amino acids. From germline, CDR1 is SGHDN and CDR2 FVKESK. CDR3 nucleotide sequence: TGTGCCAGCAGCCAACACGGACAGGAAGCTTTCTTT. It encodes CASSQHGQEAFF.

The chain links TRBV30 to TRBJ2-3; D is possibly TRBD1 (6 bases). Germline-derived CDR1 and CDR2 are GTSNPN and SVGIG (reference sequence). Trimming shortened V by 7 bases and J by 2 bases, and 19 bases separated the two germline ends. The CDR3 is 15 residues long. As DNA, the CDR3 is TGTGCCTACCTTAAAGGGGGACCTCTCACAGATACGCAGTATTTT. It translates to CAYLKGGPLTDTQYF.

V and J are TRBV12-3 or TRBV12-4 and TRBJ1-2; TRBD1 aligns across 7 bases. V shed 5 bases, J shed 3 bases, and the junction held 3 bases outside the gene matches. The CDR3 length is 13 residues. CDR3 coding DNA: TGTGCCAGCAGTACTACAGGGGACTATGGCTACACCTTC. It encodes CASSTTGDYGYTF.